The 11 T cell receptor beta chains below all came from one sample that was sequenced in a study of early T cells in non-severe SARS-CoV-2 infection. TCRdb fed the 5' RACE reads into MiXCR, producing one record per CDR3 protein. This table holds some 80,000 distinct CDR3 sequences, roughly 12% found once. The input for sequencing was whole blood, taken at baseline. All receptors derive from an adult who was a healthcare worker with PCR-confirmed SARS-CoV-2 infection or an uninfected control (not recorded which). The donor label of this sample is uncertain.

In its sample, this clonotype was seen many times. CDR3 sequence (DNA): TGCAGTGCTAGTCGCGGTCTGAACACTGAAGCTTTCTTT. This sequence encodes CSASRGLNTEAFF. The rearrangement joins TRBV20-1 to TRBJ1-1; D ambiguous. Germline V gives CDR1 DFQATT, CDR2 SNEGSKA (reference sequence). This CDR3 region has 13 residues. V lost 3 bases and J 0 bases, leaving 8 bases between the germline ends.

V gene TRBV3-1 combines with J gene TRBJ2-7; 8 bases fit TRBD1. Germline CDR1 is LGHDT and CDR2 is YNNKEL (reference sequence). Trimming cost V 4 bases and J 5 bases; bases outside gene matches: 4. The CDR3 sequence is 13 residues long. As DNA, the CDR3 is TGTGCCAGCAGCCGCAGGGGGCTGAACGAGCAGTACTTC. Translation gives CASSRRGLNEQYF.

This clonotype was found many times. The chain uses TRBV20-1 and TRBJ2-7, with 13 bases lining up with TRBD2. Unmatched junction bases numbered 11, after V lost 6 bases and J lost 6 bases. The CDR3 has 15 residues. Germline CDR1 reads DFQATT; CDR2 reads SNEGSKA (reference sequence). The CDR3 sequence is CSARTSGRAFGEQYF. CDR3 DNA sequence: TGCAGTGCGCGGACTAGCGGGAGAGCCTTTGGCGAGCAGTACTTC.

The chain is built from TRBV7-2 and TRBJ1-1; 9 nucleotides align to TRBD1. V lost 3 bases, J lost 3 bases, and 2 bases stayed unmatched. The length of the CDR3 is 14 residues. Germline V gene sequence: CDR1 SGHTA, CDR2 FQGNSA. CDR3 nucleotide sequence: TGTGCCAGCAGCTTGGGACAGGGCTACACTGAAGCTTTCTTT. This sequence encodes CASSLGQGYTEAFF.

This clonotype was recorded many times. The chain couples TRBV7-9 to TRBJ2-5; 8 bases fit TRBD2. This CDR3 contains 15 residues. Germline V CDR1 and CDR2: SEHNR, FQNEAQ (reference sequence). Unmatched junction bases numbered 5, after V lost 0 bases and J lost 5 bases. The CDR3 region has the DNA TGTGCCAGCAGCTTAGCTAGCGGGGTTCGGGAGACCCAGTACTTC. It encodes CASSLASGVRETQYF.

This clonotype was detected only a few times. This chain links TRBV27 with TRBJ2-1; D tentatively reads TRBD1 or TRBD2 (6 bases each). Between the trimmed V and J ends, which lost 5 bases and 8 bases, there was a span of 10 bases. Germline loops: CDR1 MNHEY, CDR2 SMNVEV (reference sequence). The CDR3 is 12 residues long. CDR3 in amino acids: CASSLRGDEQFF. DNA for the CDR3: TGTGCCAGCAGTCTAAGGGGGGATGAGCAGTTCTTC.

The V and J genes are TRBV7-2 and TRBJ1-2, with 9 bases fitting TRBD1. The ends lost 5 bases at V and 6 bases at J; junction bases unmatched: 4. The V gene's germline CDR1 is SGHTA and CDR2 FQGNSA. CDR3 size: 13 residues. The CDR3 loop reads CASSAGQGHGYTF. DNA for the CDR3: TGTGCCAGCAGCGCCGGACAGGGGCATGGCTACACCTTC.

At least ten counts were recorded for this clonotype. This chain links TRBV7-9 with TRBJ1-1; no clear D. This CDR3 has 14 amino acids. Deletions cut 2 bases from V and 1 base from J, with 8 bases between. Per the germline V gene, CDR1 is SEHNR and CDR2 is FQNEAQ (reference sequence). The CDR3 reads CASSLLGRNTEAFF. In nucleotides, the CDR3 is TGTGCCAGCAGCTTATTGGGCAGGAACACTGAAGCTTTCTTT. Full variable domain (remainder filled in from reference TRBV7-9 and TRBJ1-1): DTGVSQNPRHKITKRGQNVTFRCDPISEHNRLYWYRQTLGQGPEFLTYFQNEAQLEKSRLLSDRFSAERPKGSFSTLEIQRTEQGDSAMYLCASSLLGRNTEAFFGQGTRLTVV.

The chain uses TRBV5-1 and TRBJ2-4, with TRBD2 matching 12 bases. V gave up 4 bases and J gave up 0 bases; unmatched junction bases: 5. This CDR3 is 17 amino acids long. Germline CDR1 SGHRS, CDR2 YFSETQ. CDR3 in amino acids: CASSLGLAGAAKNIQYF. CDR3 sequence (DNA): TGCGCCAGCAGCCTGGGACTAGCGGGCGCAGCCAAAAACATTCAGTACTTC.

This clonotype was counted a few times. This chain connects TRBV2 to TRBJ1-5, with D uncertain. Germline V gives CDR1 SNHLY, CDR2 FYNNEI. Trimming removed 7 bases from V and 0 bases from J, with 10 bases in between. The CDR3 spans 14 residues. The CDR3 is CASTSTNSNQPQHF. CDR3 DNA sequence: TGTGCCAGCACCAGCACTAATAGCAATCAGCCCCAGCATTTT.

This clonotype was seen ten or more times. The chain recombines TRBV29-1 with TRBJ1-6; no clear D. The CDR3 covers 13 residues. Germline V gene data show CDR1 as SQVTM and CDR2 as ANQGSEA. V was pared by 7 bases and J by 8 bases, with 15 bases between. The CDR3 spells CSAMDQVDSPLHF. CDR3 DNA sequence: TGCAGCGCTATGGACCAAGTGGATTCACCCCTCCACTTT.